This TCR beta chain is from a study of cytomegalovirus exposure and HLA in healthy donors. Findings of the study overall: DRB1 showed the most TCR associations and HLA-C the fewest in a later analysis, as rates varied by HLA locus.

For this clone: Its antigen is still unknown.

In the PCR, 60 Vbeta and 13 Jbeta primers were used. Sequencing used immunoSEQ multiplex PCR; TCRdb keeps in-frame clones, though not all of them. The data hold 120,000 to 150,000 clones, with 55% to 80% observed a single time. Sequencing was carried out using PBMCs. The TCR originated in a human donor in good health.

The CDR3 region is CASSQGVLAGVTDTQYF. CDR3 nucleotide sequence: TGCGCCAGCAGCCAAGGGGTTCTAGCGGGAGTCACAGATACGCAGTATTTT. V usage is TRBV4-1 and J usage is TRBJ2-3; 10 nucleotides align to TRBD2. CDR1 is MGHRA and CDR2 is YSYEKL in the germline V gene. V shed 1 base, J shed 2 bases, and the junction held 6 bases outside the gene matches. The CDR3 has 17 amino acids.